The 10 T cell receptor beta chains below all came from one sample that was sequenced in a study of cytomegalovirus exposure and HLA in healthy donors (dated by TCRdb to the late 2010s). The receptor library was made with the immunoSEQ multiplex PCR assay. A mixture of 60 forward primers for TCR Vbeta segments and 13 reverse primers for TCR Jbeta segments was used in the multiplex PCR. As stored in TCRdb, this immuneACCESS dataset retains in-frame rearrangements with V and J assigned. A fraction of the clones does not appear; measured against another copy, unresolved V genes explain less than half of the discrepancy, and the remainder lacks a known reason. This sample has about 190,000 clones in its table, and roughly four fifths of those were observed once. The top ten clonotypes cover 2.5% to 4% of the sample. The sample taken for sequencing was PBMCs. These receptors were obtained from a young woman in good health and CMV-seropositive.

This chain connects TRBV5-6 to TRBJ2-7; 7 bases are a match to TRBD1. The germline gives CDR1 SGHDT, CDR2 YYEEEE. J was trimmed by 0 bases and V by 4 bases; bases with no gene match: 7. The CDR3 sequence is 15 residues long. CDR3 coding DNA: TGTGCCAGCAGCGGCACAGGGGAGAGCTCCTACGAGCAGTACTTC. Protein sequence: CASSGTGESSYEQYF.

The V and J genes are TRBV5-8 and TRBJ2-6; 11 positions match TRBD1. Germline CDR1 reads SGHTS; CDR2 reads YDEGEE. The CDR3 is made up of 18 amino acids. V shed 4 bases, J shed 0 bases, and the junction held 6 bases outside the gene matches. The CDR3 protein is CASSTGQGASSGANVLTF. CDR3 sequence (DNA): TGTGCCAGCAGCACCGGACAGGGGGCAAGCTCTGGGGCCAACGTCCTGACTTTC. The variable domain in full, with the rest retrieved from reference TRBV5-8 and TRBJ2-6, is EAGVTQSPTHLIKTRGQQATLRCSPISGHTSVYWYQQALGLGLQFLLWYDEGEERNRGNFPPRFSGRQFPNYSSELNVNALELEDSALYLCASSTGQGASSGANVLTFGAGSRLTVL.

The rearrangement joins TRBV5-5 to TRBJ2-7; TRBD2 agrees at 7 bases. This CDR3 has 15 amino acids. V lost 2 bases, J lost 2 bases, and 7 bases stayed unmatched. Germline values: CDR1 SGHKS, CDR2 YYEKEE (reference sequence). The DNA of the CDR3 is TGTGCCAGCAGCTTAGCCCAGCGGGATCCCTACGAGCAGTACTTC. Protein sequence: CASSLAQRDPYEQYF.

The V and J genes are TRBV28 and TRBJ1-1; D remains ambiguous. With 1 base removed from V and 1 base from J, the gap between germline ends came to 7 bases. Germline CDR1 and CDR2: MDHEN and SYDVKM. This CDR3 is 14 amino acids long. The CDR3 nucleotides read TGTGCCAGCAGTTTATCCCGGAGGAACACTGAAGCTTTCTTT. This gives the protein CASSLSRRNTEAFF.

A few counts support this clone. V usage is TRBV27 and J usage is TRBJ2-1; tentatively, D is TRBD2 (5 bases). CDR3 length: 14 residues. CDR1 is MNHEY and CDR2 is SMNVEV in the germline V gene (reference sequence). V lost 8 bases, J lost 6 bases, and 17 bases lay in between. The CDR3 protein is CASGIRDNFNEQFF. The CDR3 DNA sequence: TGTGCCAGCGGGATACGGGATAACTTCAATGAGCAGTTCTTC.

The chain combines TRBV19 with TRBJ1-4; 7 positions agree with TRBD1. Germline loops: CDR1 LNHDA, CDR2 SQIVND (reference sequence). The CDR3 totals 14 residues. V was clipped by 5 bases and J by 2 bases; unmatched bases: 2. The CDR3 nucleotides are TGTGCCAGTAGTGGGACAGCTACTAATGAAAAACTGTTTTTT. Amino acids: CASSGTATNEKLFF.

The V gene is TRBV11-1, the J gene TRBJ1-2; D not resolved. Trimming left V 2 bases short and J 3 bases short, with 4 bases between. The CDR3 length is 12 residues. The germline gives CDR1 SGHAT, CDR2 FQDESV (reference sequence). Here the CDR3 DNA reads TGTGCCAGCAGCTTATCAGACTATGGCTACACCTTC. The encoded protein is CASSLSDYGYTF.

V is TRBV28 and J is TRBJ1-4, with D possibly being TRBD1 (6 bases). From germline, CDR1 is MDHEN and CDR2 SYDVKM. V shed 6 bases and J shed 5 bases, with 13 bases lying between them. The CDR3 contains 14 residues. Here the CDR3 DNA reads TGTGCCAGCAGAGGGGACATATTAAATGAAAAACTGTTTTTT. Translated, it gives CASRGDILNEKLFF.

This clone was found a few times. The chain uses TRBV9 and TRBJ2-7; TRBD2 matches 9 bases. The CDR3 sequence is 16 residues long. Per the germline V gene, CDR1 is SGDLS and CDR2 is YYNGEE. The junction had 6 bases not matched to a gene; V was cut back by 0 bases and J by 2 bases. CDR3 coding DNA: TGTGCCAGCAGCGTAGGGGGAGCGGGGGGAACCTACGAGCAGTACTTC. Its protein product is CASSVGGAGGTYEQYF.

The genes are TRBV9 and TRBJ1-1; D is uncertain. The CDR3 runs 14 residues. Germline V gene sequence: CDR1 SGDLS, CDR2 YYNGEE. The germline V and J ends were trimmed by 0 bases and 0 bases, with 6 bases remaining between them. The CDR3 region is CASSVESMNTEAFF. CDR3 DNA sequence: TGTGCCAGCAGCGTAGAGAGCATGAACACTGAAGCTTTCTTT.